This T cell receptor (beta chain) was captured by sequencing in a study of T cells after yellow fever vaccination. Study-wide findings and caveats: Booster samples showed a return of most primary-vaccination clones (roughly 96% CD4, 88% CD8). Some clonotypes, a small share, were shared between CD4 and CD8 compartments.

UMIs were added to TCR cDNA along with a universal primer site when it was made by 5'RACE template switching. TCRdb reanalysed the 5' RACE reads using MiXCR and keeps one entry per CDR3 protein. Found here are some 290,000 distinct CDR3 sequences, 9.5% to 12% of them singletons; the top ten hold about 3.3%. As regards this clonotype: Its cognate antigen is unknown.

V trimming: 2 bases; J trimming: 4 bases; junction bases outside the gene matches: 6. The CDR3 runs 16 residues. From germline, CDR1 is KGHDR and CDR2 SFDVKD. The clonotype comes from a man aged 18 to 30 who received the YFV17D yellow fever vaccine. This sequence joins TRBV24-1 and TRBJ1-4; 7 bases line up with TRBD1. Source: CD4+ T cells sorted from PBMCs, taken 45 days after the yellow fever booster vaccination. CDR3 sequence reads: CATSDSYRGGNEKLFF. For the CDR3, the DNA is TGTGCCACCAGTGATTCGTACAGGGGCGGTAATGAAAAACTGTTTTTT.